The 12 T cell receptor beta chains given below trace back to one sample, sequenced in a study of blood T cell repertoires in COVID-19. Some clones are missing from TCRdb's copy, which holds only in-frame ones; the method was immunoSEQ multiplex PCR. The repertoire consists of 240,000 or so clones, with roughly 90% occurring once and the leading ten covering 6.2%. The sample consisted of peripheral blood. These receptors all stem from a man aged 55 to 70 with acute or convalescent COVID-19.

V gene TRBV9 combines with J gene TRBJ1-1; D perhaps matches TRBD1 (5 bases). V shed 7 bases and J shed 0 bases, with 16 bases lying between them. Germline V gene lookup returns CDR1 SGDLS and CDR2 YYNGEE. This CDR3 contains 15 residues. The CDR3 sequence: CASSGGGRMNTEAFF. In DNA form, the CDR3 reads TGTGCCAGCTCCGGGGGGGGACGGATGAACACTGAAGCTTTCTTT. Drawing the rest from reference TRBV9 and TRBJ1-1, the complete variable domain is DSGVTQTPKHLITATGQRVTLRCSPRSGDLSVYWYQQSLDQGLQFLIQYYNGEERAKGNILERFSAQQFPDLHSELNLSSLELGDSALYFCASSGGGRMNTEAFFGQGTRLTVV.

In this sample, this clone turned up a few times. The gene calls are TRBV6-2 or TRBV6-3 and TRBJ1-6; D gene unclear. CDR3 length: 17 residues. The V end was cut by 6 bases, the J end by 4 bases, with 19 bases between. Looked up from germline, CDR1 is MNHEY and CDR2 is SVGEGT. CDR3 sequence: CASSEAVGRTYNSPLHF. Written as DNA, the CDR3 is TGTGCCAGCAGCGAAGCCGTCGGACGGACTTATAATTCACCCCTCCACTTT.

The chain joins TRBV6-2 or TRBV6-3 to TRBJ1-2; 7 bases align to TRBD1. Germline CDR1 is MNHEY and CDR2 is SVGEGT. The trim removed 2 bases at V and 3 bases at J, leaving 0 bases unmatched. This CDR3 has 13 residues. The CDR3 nucleotides are TGTGCCAGCAGTTACGACAGGGACTATGGCTACACCTTC. This gives the protein CASSYDRDYGYTF.

The chain carries TRBV3-1 (or the pseudogene TRBV3-2) and TRBJ1-2; possible D gene TRBD1, 5 bases. The germline V and J ends were trimmed by 2 bases and 1 base, with 14 bases remaining between them. Germline CDR1 LGHDT, CDR2 YNNKEL (reference sequence). The CDR3 spans 16 residues. DNA of the CDR3: TGTGCCAGCAGCCAAACAAGACAGAAGATTAACTATGGCTACACCTTC. Its protein product is CASSQTRQKINYGYTF.

V and J are TRBV2 and TRBJ2-7; a possible D gene is TRBD1 (5 bases). Germline CDR1 and CDR2: SNHLY and FYNNEI. The CDR3 contains 13 residues. Deletions cut 6 bases from V and 0 bases from J, with 9 bases between. The CDR3 protein is CASSLTGSYEQYF. CDR3 bases: TGTGCCAGCAGCCTTACAGGCTCCTACGAGCAGTACTTC.

The gene calls are TRBV29-1 and TRBJ1-3; 10 positions agree with TRBD1. The J segment lost 7 bases and the V segment lost 7 bases, leaving 7 bases of the junction unmatched. Germline values: CDR1 SQVTM, CDR2 ANQGSEA. This CDR3 contains 13 residues. CDR3 coding DNA: TGCAGCGCGGAGACAGGGGGCAGGAACACCATATATTTT. Translated: CSAETGGRNTIYF.

J is TRBJ2-5 and V is TRBV4-1; 14 bases are a match to TRBD2. Trimming took 4 bases from V and 5 from J; bases not matched to a gene: 12. The CDR3 totals 18 residues. CDR1 MGHRA and CDR2 YSYEKL come from the germline V gene. DNA for the CDR3: TGCGCCAGCAGCCGGACCGGGACTAGCGGGAGTACTGAGGAGACCCAGTACTTC. This translates into CASSRTGTSGSTEETQYF.

The chain uses TRBV25-1 and TRBJ2-1; 7 bases line up with TRBD2. The germline V gene encodes CDR1 MGHDK and CDR2 SYGVNS. The CDR3 totals 14 residues. V shed 3 bases, J shed 7 bases, and the junction held 6 bases outside the gene matches. CDR3 nucleotide sequence: TGTGCCAGCAGTGATTCTAGCGGACTTAATGAGCAGTTCTTC. Translation gives CASSDSSGLNEQFF.

The chain recombines TRBV5-4 with TRBJ2-7; 8 nucleotides match TRBD2. The CDR3 length is 13 residues. Trimming removed 1 base from V and 9 bases from J; junction bases left unmatched: 6. CDR1 and CDR2 (germline): SGHNT, YYREEE (reference sequence). The CDR3 DNA sequence: TGTGCCAGCAGCTTGCGGGGGGGCGAACCGCAGTACTTC. Protein sequence: CASSLRGGEPQYF.

This sequence joins TRBV19 and TRBJ2-4; possible D gene TRBD1, 5 bases. CDR3 size: 18 residues. CDR1 LNHDA and CDR2 SQIVND come from the germline V gene (reference sequence). The V end was cut by 1 base, the J end by 6 bases, with 22 bases between. The CDR3 loop reads CASSIGGALIPPLNIQYF. The CDR3 bases are TGTGCCAGTAGTATAGGTGGGGCCCTAATACCACCTTTAAACATTCAGTACTTC.

The chain couples TRBV6-5 to TRBJ1-1; D remains ambiguous. The CDR3 is made up of 15 amino acids. V was trimmed by 2 bases and J by 4 bases, leaving 14 bases between them. CDR1 and CDR2 (germline): MNHEY, SVGAGI. CDR3 loop: CASSYIHLRRTEAFF. The CDR3 DNA is TGTGCCAGCAGTTACATTCACCTCAGGCGCACTGAAGCTTTCTTT.

V and J are TRBV30 and TRBJ1-1, with 9 bases matching TRBD1. There are 14 residues in the CDR3. Trimming at V came to 3 bases and at J to 3 bases, leaving 5 bases not matched to a gene. Germline lookup yields CDR1 GTSNPN and CDR2 SVGIG (reference sequence). The CDR3 spells CAWRTGTGYTEAFF. In nucleotides, the CDR3 is TGTGCCTGGAGAACCGGGACAGGGTACACTGAAGCTTTCTTT.